What follows are 12 T cell receptor beta chains derived from one specimen sequenced in a study of OX40 agonist ivuxolimab in advanced cancers. The table came from immunoSEQ multiplex PCR; TCRdb's copy has only in-frame clones and leaves some out. Among 120,000 or so clones listed, roughly nine tenths were seen once. The source material was CD4+ or CD8+ T cells sorted from blood, sampled in a trial of the OX40 agonist ivuxolimab. The source is an adult with an advanced solid tumor such as melanoma, head and neck, liver or kidney cancer.

The chain carries TRBV10-3 and TRBJ2-7, with 10 bases aligning to TRBD2. This CDR3 region has 14 residues. The V and J ends lost 3 bases and 4 bases, in that order; junction bases with no gene match: 3. Germline values: CDR1 ENHRY, CDR2 SYGVKD. The CDR3, as DNA: TGTGCCATCAGTGATCAGCGGGAGGGGTACGAGCAGTACTTC. This translates into CAISDQREGYEQYF.

This CDR3 is CASSLEPSNEKLFF. The CDR3, as DNA: TGTGCCAGCAGCTTAGAGCCAAGTAATGAAAAACTGTTTTTT. The gene calls are TRBV11-2 and TRBJ1-4; D not certain. Germline V gene data show CDR1 as SGHAT and CDR2 as FQNNGV. The V gene lost 0 bases and the J gene lost 4 bases, with 6 bases spanning the gap. The CDR3 totals 14 residues.

The chain links TRBV7-2 to TRBJ2-7; D ambiguous. V lost 2 bases to trimming and J lost 2 bases, with 7 bases between them. From germline, CDR1 is SGHTA and CDR2 FQGNSA. This CDR3 contains 13 residues. DNA of the CDR3: TGTGCCAGCAGCTTACGACACCCCTACGAGCAGTACTTC. Its translation is CASSLRHPYEQYF.

J is TRBJ1-1 and V is TRBV18, with D uncertain. V lost 3 bases to trimming and J lost 1 base, with 9 bases between them. In germline, CDR1 is KGHSH, CDR2 LQKENI. This CDR3 region has 14 residues. Here the CDR3 DNA reads TGTGCCAGCTCACCTCCGGTGGGGAACACTGAAGCTTTCTTT. It is translated as CASSPPVGNTEAFF.

A note on this clone: One end of the junction is discordant with germline, which a read error may explain. J is TRBJ2-2 and V is TRBV7-7; no reliable D call. The CDR3 extends over 13 amino acids. From germline, CDR1 is SSHAT and CDR2 FNYEAQ (reference sequence). The CDR3 protein is CASSLTNTGELFF. CDR3 nucleotides: TGTGCTAGCAGCTTAACTAATACCGGGGAGCTGTTTTTT.

The chain uses TRBV6-5 and TRBJ2-1; 11 bases match TRBD2. This CDR3 contains 15 residues. Germline CDR1 reads MNHEY; CDR2 reads SVGAGI. J was trimmed by 5 bases and V by 4 bases; bases with no gene match: 4. As DNA, the CDR3 is TGTGCCAGCAGTTTCGCGGGACTAGCGGACAATGAGCAGTTCTTC. The encoded protein is CASSFAGLADNEQFF.

This clone was counted once. The chain combines TRBV9 with TRBJ2-2; D gene uncertain. The V end was cut by 4 bases, the J end by 6 bases, with 10 bases between. The germline gives CDR1 SGDLS, CDR2 YYNGEE. This CDR3 is 13 amino acids long. The CDR3 DNA reads as TGTGCCAGCAGCCCCTTAATTCCCGGGGAGCTGTTTTTT. Translating it yields CASSPLIPGELFF.

This rearrangement joins TRBV12-2 to TRBJ2-7. TRBV12-2 is designated a pseudogene. The CDR3 loop spans 8 amino acids. CDR3 DNA: TGTGCAAGTGGCGAGCAGTACTTC. As protein: CASGEQYF.

The rearrangement uses TRBV5-1 and TRBJ2-1; 10 nucleotides line up with TRBD2. This CDR3 contains 19 residues. The germline CDR1 and CDR2 sequences are SGHRS and YFSETQ. V was pared by 4 bases and J by 0 bases, with 13 bases of the junction left unmatched. The DNA of the CDR3 is TGCGCCAGCAGCCCGAAACCTAGCGGGGGCCATAGCTCCTACAATGAGCAGTTCTTC. Translating gives CASSPKPSGGHSSYNEQFF.

The rearrangement links TRBV5-5 to TRBJ2-5; D is uncertain. The CDR3 spans 11 residues. V was shortened by 1 base and J by 5 bases, with 3 bases between the two germline ends. Germline CDR1 reads SGHKS; CDR2 reads YYEKEE (reference sequence). CDR3 sequence (DNA): TGTGCCAGCAGCTTGCTCGAGACCCAGTACTTC. Its protein product is CASSLLETQYF.

This clone has just one count. The rearrangement links TRBV9 to TRBJ2-1, with TRBD2 as a possible D gene (6 bases). Germline-derived CDR1 and CDR2 are SGDLS and YYNGEE. V dropped 0 bases and J dropped 0 bases, with 10 bases sitting between them. This CDR3 is built from 16 residues. The CDR3 loop reads CASSVGLEASYNEQFF. In DNA, the CDR3 is TGTGCCAGCAGCGTAGGACTAGAGGCCTCCTACAATGAGCAGTTCTTC.

The chain combines TRBV6-5 with TRBJ2-5; D is tentatively TRBD1 or TRBD2 (6 bases each). The CDR3 has 15 amino acids. CDR1 and CDR2 from the germline V gene are MNHEY and SVGAGI. Trimming cost V 2 bases and J 5 bases, with 15 bases left between them. This CDR3 is CASSYGPGARETQYF. CDR3 DNA sequence: TGTGCCAGCAGTTACGGTCCGGGGGCGCGTGAGACCCAGTACTTC.